The 7 T cell receptor beta chains listed next were all sequenced from one sample in a study of blood T cell repertoires in COVID-19. The data were produced by immunoSEQ multiplex PCR, yet TCRdb's version contains in-frame clones alone and is incomplete. The sample carries approximately 94,000 clones, approximately 89% recorded once. The sequenced sample was peripheral blood. The source of these receptors is a man aged 45-65 years with active COVID-19.

The CDR3 sequence: CAISVTGTGWDYGYTF. The CDR3 nucleotides are TGTGCCATCAGTGTAACCGGGACAGGGTGGGACTATGGCTACACCTTC. V gene TRBV10-3 combines with J gene TRBJ1-2; 9 nucleotides match TRBD1. Trimming at V came to 4 bases and at J to 3 bases, leaving 9 bases not matched to a gene. Germline CDR1 and CDR2: ENHRY and SYGVKD. The CDR3 has 16 amino acids.

The chain uses TRBV4-1 and TRBJ2-3; 7 nucleotides line up with TRBD2. Germline loops: CDR1 MGHRA, CDR2 YSYEKL. Trimming cost V 2 bases and J 0 bases; bases outside gene matches: 2. CDR3 length equals 15 residues. The CDR3 loop is CASSQNGGSTDTQYF. The CDR3 nucleotides are TGCGCCAGCAGCCAAAACGGGGGGAGCACAGATACGCAGTATTTT.

This clone was counted once. The chain has TRBV23-1 and TRBJ2-7; 7 nucleotides agree with TRBD1. TRBV23-1 is treated as an ORF (open reading frame) with a function not yet certain. Unmatched junction bases numbered 10, after V lost 7 bases and J lost 4 bases. CDR3 length: 14 amino acids. In DNA, the CDR3 is TGCGCCAGCAAAACTTCAACAGGGGAGTACGAGCAGTACTTC. It encodes CASKTSTGEYEQYF.

The J gene is TRBJ2-5, the V gene TRBV3-1 (or the pseudogene TRBV3-2), with 13 bases lining up with TRBD2. With V trimmed by 4 bases and J by 5 bases, 7 bases remained unmatched. This CDR3 is built from 16 residues. Germline values: CDR1 LGHDT, CDR2 YNNKEL (reference sequence). Written as DNA, the CDR3 is TGTGCCAGCAGCCTTAGGACTAGCGGGAGACTGGAGACCCAGTACTTC. It specifies CASSLRTSGRLETQYF.

This chain uses TRBV6-6 with TRBJ2-7, with D possibly being TRBD1 (6 bases). CDR1 MNHNY and CDR2 SVGAGI come from the germline V gene (reference sequence). CDR3 length: 15 residues. V dropped 5 bases and J dropped 0 bases, with 14 bases sitting between them. The CDR3 sequence is CASSRTGPLSYEQYF. The CDR3, as DNA: TGTGCCAGCAGTCGAACAGGGCCCCTCTCCTACGAGCAGTACTTC.

The rearrangement links TRBV5-1 to TRBJ2-1; 7 bases line up with TRBD1. The CDR3 sequence is 14 residues long. V shed 4 bases, J shed 4 bases, and the junction held 5 bases outside the gene matches. Germline values: CDR1 SGHRS, CDR2 YFSETQ. CDR3 in DNA: TGCGCCAGCAGCCCCGGACAGGTTTACAATGAGCAGTTCTTC. Amino acids: CASSPGQVYNEQFF.

The gene calls are TRBV7-9 and TRBJ2-2, with D possibly TRBD1 on 7 matching bases. From germline, CDR1 is SEHNR and CDR2 FQNEAQ (reference sequence). V was shortened by 6 bases and J by 4 bases, with 15 bases between the two germline ends. CDR3 length: 15 residues. The CDR3 region is CASSPPGDSTGELFF. In nucleotides, the CDR3 is TGTGCCAGCAGTCCACCGGGGGACAGCACCGGGGAGCTGTTTTTT.